One sample yielded the 7 T cell receptor beta chains listed below, sequenced in a study of kidney transplant recipient with SARS-CoV-2 infection. MiXCR was run by TCRdb on the reads, yielding one entry per CDR3 protein. The table includes 250,000 or so distinct CDR3 sequences, under 35% detected once. The sequencing here drew on a blood sample, taken at baseline and around day 110 from a kidney transplant recipient. The receptors were gathered from a male patient in his thirties who had COVID-19 and was a kidney transplant recipient. These T cells may partly come from the graft donor.

This clonotype has at least ten counts. The chain combines TRBV10-2 with TRBJ2-5, with D tentatively TRBD2 (5 bases). V was pared by 7 bases and J by 1 base, with 10 bases between. Germline CDR1 WSHSY, CDR2 SAAADI. This CDR3 is 13 amino acids long. The CDR3 region has the DNA TGCGCCAGCACCCCTAGCCTCCAAGAGACCCAGTACTTC. This translates into CASTPSLQETQYF.

A note on this clonotype: A much more abundant neighbour one base away suggests this may be a read error. This chain joins TRBV6-5 and TRBJ2-3, with 9 nucleotides matching TRBD1. Per germline, CDR1 MNHEY and CDR2 SVGAGI. The CDR3 sequence is 14 residues long. The CDR3 DNA follows: TGTGCCAGCAGAACCGGGACAGGGACCTACGAGAAGTACTTC. Translation gives CASRTGTGTYEKYF.

On this clonotype itself: A much larger clone lies one base from this, so it may be a read error. The V call is TRBV5-1, the J call TRBJ1-1; TRBD1 matches 8 bases. The CDR3 loop spans 14 amino acids. CDR1 and CDR2 from the germline V gene are SGHRS and YFSETQ. CDR3 sequence: CASSLQGEDDETFF. The CDR3 bases are TGCGCCAGCAGCTTACAGGGGGAAGATGATGAAACTTTCTTT. Full variable domain (remainder filled in from reference TRBV5-1 and TRBJ1-1): KAGVTQTPRYLIKTRGQQVTLSCSPISGHRSVSWYQQTPGQGLQFLFEYFSETQRNKGNFPGRFSGRQFSNSRSEMNVSTLELGDSALYLCASSLQGEDDETFFGQGTRLTVV.

As for this clonotype: A read error may produce the germline difference seen at one junction end. This chain links TRBV18 with TRBJ2-1, with TRBD2 identical over 9 bases. Germline lookup yields CDR1 KGHSH and CDR2 LQKENI. CDR3 size: 16 residues. The CDR3 region is CTSSPFSGSSYNEQFF. CDR3 in DNA: TGTACCAGCTCACCGTTTAGCGGGAGCTCCTACAATGAGCAGTTCTTC.

This clonotype has more than one count but fewer than ten. The chain employs TRBV11-3 and TRBJ2-1; 8 bases are shared with TRBD2. CDR1 is SGHNT, CDR2 YENEEA, per germline. V trimming: 1 base; J trimming: 3 bases; junction bases outside the gene matches: 11. This CDR3 is 18 amino acids long. Here the CDR3 reads CASSLGPQRTSGYNEQFF. CDR3 nucleotides: TGTGCCAGCAGCTTAGGTCCTCAGCGTACTAGCGGCTACAATGAGCAGTTCTTC. Combining the CDR3 with reference TRBV11-3 and TRBJ2-1 gives the whole variable domain EAGVVQSPRYKIIEKKQPVAFWCNPISGHNTLYWYLQNLGQGPELLIRYENEEAVDDSQLPKDRFSAERLKGVDSTLKIQPAELGDSAVYLCASSLGPQRTSGYNEQFFGPGTRLTVL.

The chain uses TRBV6-2 or TRBV6-3 and TRBJ1-2; 7 positions agree with TRBD1. The V gene's germline CDR1 is MNHEY and CDR2 SVGEGT. Germline trimming cut 5 bases from V and 6 bases from J; bases unmatched to any gene: 9. The CDR3 loop spans 14 amino acids. The CDR3 DNA sequence: TGTGCCAGCAGTCGACAGGGCTCCAACCATGGCTACACCTTC. Translation: CASSRQGSNHGYTF.

This clonotype was found many times. This chain connects TRBV3-1 to TRBJ1-1; D is unclear. The V gene's germline CDR1 is LGHDT and CDR2 YNNKEL (reference sequence). The V and J ends lost 5 bases and 4 bases respectively, with 23 bases between them. This CDR3 comprises 17 residues. CDR3 DNA: TGTGCCAGCAGCGGACGAGATCCCATTTCAATTCGCACTGAAGCTTTCTTT. This codes for CASSGRDPISIRTEAFF.